Below are 10 T cell receptor beta chains sequenced from a single sample in a study of T cell responses to AZD1222 COVID-19 vaccine. Produced via immunoSEQ multiplex PCR; TCRdb's table is partial and in-frame only. The sample contains more than 95,000 clones, roughly 86% of which appear only once. The sequences come from peripheral blood, collected 28 days after the second dose of the MenACWY control vaccine. The origin of the receptors is an adult who received the MenACWY meningococcal vaccine as a control.

This clone was recorded a few times. The J gene is TRBJ2-5, the V gene TRBV18; 7 bases are a match to TRBD2. The junction had 6 bases not matched to a gene; V was cut back by 3 bases and J by 2 bases. The CDR3 spans 15 residues. Germline V gives CDR1 KGHSH, CDR2 LQKENI. CDR3 bases: TGTGCCAGCTCACCGGGAGGGCGGATACAAGAGACCCAGTACTTC. Translated: CASSPGGRIQETQYF.

V and J are TRBV24-1 and TRBJ1-1; no clear D. The V end was cut by 8 bases, the J end by 0 bases, with 9 bases between. Looked up from germline, CDR1 is KGHDR and CDR2 is SFDVKD. The CDR3 covers 13 residues. The CDR3 DNA reads TGTGCCACCATGGCACGAATGAACACTGAAGCTTTCTTT. Protein: CATMARMNTEAFF.

The genes are TRBV6-2 or TRBV6-3 and TRBJ1-1, with TRBD1 as a possible D gene (6 bases). V lost 2 bases to trimming and J lost 0 bases, with 13 bases between them. The CDR3 runs to 16 residues. In germline, CDR1 is MNHEY, CDR2 SVGEGT. This CDR3 reads CASSYRQDSMNTEAFF. CDR3 coding DNA: TGTGCCAGCAGTTACCGCCAGGACAGCATGAACACTGAAGCTTTCTTT.

The chain joins TRBV7-2 to TRBJ1-5, with TRBD1 matching 9 bases. The CDR3 contains 16 residues. CDR1 and CDR2 (germline): SGHTA, FQGNSA. With V trimmed by 0 bases and J by 4 bases, 4 bases remained unmatched. The DNA for the CDR3 is TGTGCCAGCAGCTTAGCGCGCGGGACAGGGAATCAGCCCCAGCATTTT. Its protein product is CASSLARGTGNQPQHF. The variable domain in full, with the rest retrieved from reference TRBV7-2 and TRBJ1-5, is GAGVSQSPSNKVTEKGKDVELRCDPISGHTALYWYRQSLGQGLEFLIYFQGNSAPDKSGLPSDRFSAERTGGSVSTLTIQRTQQEDSAVYLCASSLARGTGNQPQHFGDGTRLSIL.

The chain recombines TRBV12-3 or TRBV12-4 with TRBJ1-4; possible D gene TRBD1, 6 bases. The CDR3 runs 13 residues. V was trimmed by 8 bases and J by 6 bases, leaving 13 bases between them. The CDR3 sequence is CASHNWGHEKLFF. DNA for the CDR3: TGTGCCAGCCATAACTGGGGGCATGAAAAACTGTTTTTT.

The chain links TRBV7-2 to TRBJ1-3, with 7 bases that match TRBD1. The J segment lost 0 bases and the V segment lost 5 bases, leaving 10 bases of the junction unmatched. The length of the CDR3 is 17 residues. CDR1 and CDR2 from the germline V gene are SGHTA and FQGNSA. As DNA, the CDR3 is TGTGCCAGCAGCGATACCGGGACAGTCCGCTCTGGAAACACCATATATTTT. Its protein product is CASSDTGTVRSGNTIYF.

The chain recombines TRBV4-2 with TRBJ1-2; 9 positions match TRBD1. This CDR3 is 17 amino acids long. The germline V gene encodes CDR1 LGHNA and CDR2 YNFKEQ. The V and J ends lost 1 base and 3 bases, in that order; junction bases with no gene match: 9. The CDR3 nucleotides are TGTGCCAGCAGCCAAGTTTTGGGGACAGGGAGCGACTATGGCTACACCTTC. This encodes CASSQVLGTGSDYGYTF.

J is TRBJ2-5 and V is TRBV27; 8 nucleotides agree with TRBD1. V was clipped by 6 bases and J by 4 bases; unmatched bases: 7. In germline, CDR1 is MNHEY, CDR2 SMNVEV (reference sequence). The CDR3 runs to 14 residues. The CDR3, as DNA: TGTGCCAGCAGCAGCCGGGACAGGATAGAGACCCAGTACTTC. Translating gives CASSSRDRIETQYF.

The J gene is TRBJ2-7, the V gene TRBV7-2; D could derive from TRBD1 or TRBD2 (6 bases each). The CDR3 extends over 16 amino acids. Germline V gene sequence: CDR1 SGHTA, CDR2 FQGNSA. V was clipped by 2 bases and J by 4 bases, with 18 bases between them. The CDR3 nucleotides are TGTGCCAGCAGCTTAATCGCGTCCCAGGGGAGGTACGAGCAGTACTTC. Its protein is CASSLIASQGRYEQYF.

The gene calls are TRBV4-1 and TRBJ1-4; D is perhaps TRBD1 (6 bases). Germline CDR1 MGHRA, CDR2 YSYEKL. Trimming removed 0 bases from V and 4 bases from J, with 12 bases in between. This CDR3 region has 16 residues. This CDR3 is CASSQEPGAGNEKLFF. Here the CDR3 DNA reads TGCGCCAGCAGCCAAGAACCGGGGGCGGGTAATGAAAAACTGTTTTTT.